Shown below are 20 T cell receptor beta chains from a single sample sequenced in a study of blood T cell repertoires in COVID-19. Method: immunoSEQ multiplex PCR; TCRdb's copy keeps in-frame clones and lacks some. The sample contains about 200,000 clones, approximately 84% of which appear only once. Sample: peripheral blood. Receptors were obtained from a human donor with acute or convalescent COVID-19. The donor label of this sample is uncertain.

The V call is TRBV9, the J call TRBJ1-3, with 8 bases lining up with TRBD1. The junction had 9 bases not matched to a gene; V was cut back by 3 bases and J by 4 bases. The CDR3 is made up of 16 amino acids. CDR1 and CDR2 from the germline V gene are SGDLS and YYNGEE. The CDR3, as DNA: TGTGCCAGCAGCGAGCAGGACAGGGTAGGCGGAAACACCATATATTTT. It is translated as CASSEQDRVGGNTIYF.

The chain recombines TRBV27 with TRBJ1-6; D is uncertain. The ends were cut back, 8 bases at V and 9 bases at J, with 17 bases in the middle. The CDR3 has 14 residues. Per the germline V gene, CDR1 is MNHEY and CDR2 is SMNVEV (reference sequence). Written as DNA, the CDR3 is TGTGCCAGCCGGCGGCCCCTCGGTACTTCACCCCTCCACTTT. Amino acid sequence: CASRRPLGTSPLHF.

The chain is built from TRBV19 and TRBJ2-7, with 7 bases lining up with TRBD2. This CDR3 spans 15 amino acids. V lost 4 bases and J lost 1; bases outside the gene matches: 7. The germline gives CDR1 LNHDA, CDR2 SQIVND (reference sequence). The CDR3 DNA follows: TGTGCCAGTAGTACCGGGGGGAGCAAGTCCTACGAGCAGTACTTC. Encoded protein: CASSTGGSKSYEQYF.

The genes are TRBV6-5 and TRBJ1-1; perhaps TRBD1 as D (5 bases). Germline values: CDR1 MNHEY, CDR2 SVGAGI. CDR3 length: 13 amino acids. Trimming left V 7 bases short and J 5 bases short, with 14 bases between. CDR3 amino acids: CASTDYGGTEAFF. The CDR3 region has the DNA TGTGCCAGCACCGATTACGGGGGAACTGAAGCTTTCTTT.

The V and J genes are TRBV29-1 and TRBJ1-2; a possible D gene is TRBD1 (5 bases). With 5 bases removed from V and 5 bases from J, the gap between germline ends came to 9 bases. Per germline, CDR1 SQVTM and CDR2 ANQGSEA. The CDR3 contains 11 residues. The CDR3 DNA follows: TGCAGCGTTTCAGGGTCGTATGGCTACACCTTC. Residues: CSVSGSYGYTF. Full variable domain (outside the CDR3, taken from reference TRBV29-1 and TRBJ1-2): SAVISQKPSRDICQRGTSLTIQCQVDSQVTMMFWYRQQPGQSLTLIATANQGSEATYESGFVIDKFPISRPNLTFSTLTVSNMSPEDSSIYLCSVSGSYGYTFGSGTRLTVV.

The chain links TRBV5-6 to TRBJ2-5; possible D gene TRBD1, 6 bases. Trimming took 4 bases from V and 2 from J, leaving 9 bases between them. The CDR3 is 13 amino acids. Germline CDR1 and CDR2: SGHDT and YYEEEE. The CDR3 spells CASSRGQQETQYF. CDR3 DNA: TGTGCCAGCAGCCGGGGACAACAAGAGACCCAGTACTTC.

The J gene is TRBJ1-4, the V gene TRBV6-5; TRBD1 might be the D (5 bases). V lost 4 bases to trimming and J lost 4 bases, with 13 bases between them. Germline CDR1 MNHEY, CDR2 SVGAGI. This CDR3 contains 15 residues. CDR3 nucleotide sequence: TGTGCCAGCAGTTCCTCGACAGCCTTTAATGAAAAACTGTTTTTT. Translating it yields CASSSSTAFNEKLFF.

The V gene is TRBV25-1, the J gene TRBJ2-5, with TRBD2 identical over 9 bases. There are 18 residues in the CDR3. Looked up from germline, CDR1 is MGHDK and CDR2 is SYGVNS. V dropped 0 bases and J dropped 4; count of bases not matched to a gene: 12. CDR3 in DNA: TGTGCCAGCAGTGAATATGAAGGGGTTAGCGGGAGTTCAGAGACCCAGTACTTC. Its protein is CASSEYEGVSGSSETQYF.

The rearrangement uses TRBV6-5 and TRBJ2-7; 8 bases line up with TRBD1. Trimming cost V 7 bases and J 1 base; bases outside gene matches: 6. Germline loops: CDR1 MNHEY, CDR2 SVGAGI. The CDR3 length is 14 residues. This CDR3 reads CASTADRASYEQYF. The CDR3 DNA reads TGTGCCAGCACGGCGGACAGGGCATCCTACGAGCAGTACTTC.

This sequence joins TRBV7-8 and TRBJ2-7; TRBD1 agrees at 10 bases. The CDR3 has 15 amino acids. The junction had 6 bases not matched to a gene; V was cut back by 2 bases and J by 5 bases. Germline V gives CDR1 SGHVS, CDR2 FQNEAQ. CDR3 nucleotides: TGTGCCAGCAGCTTACGGGACAGGGGCGGCCACGAGCAGTACTTC. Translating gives CASSLRDRGGHEQYF.

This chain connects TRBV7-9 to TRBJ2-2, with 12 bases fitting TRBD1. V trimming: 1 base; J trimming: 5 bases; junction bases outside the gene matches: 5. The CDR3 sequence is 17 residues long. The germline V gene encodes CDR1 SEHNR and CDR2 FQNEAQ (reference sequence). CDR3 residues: CASSLGGTGGRTGELFF. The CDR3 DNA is TGTGCCAGCAGCTTAGGCGGGACAGGGGGCAGAACCGGGGAGCTGTTTTTT.

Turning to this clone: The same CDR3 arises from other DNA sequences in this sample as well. CDR3 DNA sequence: TGTGCCTGGAGTGTACTCCTTAGCAATCAGCCCCAGCATTTT. It codes for CAWSVLLSNQPQHF. The chain has TRBV30 and TRBJ1-5; no reliable D call. This CDR3 is 14 amino acids long. Trimming took 0 bases from V and 0 from J, leaving 6 bases between them. Germline CDR1 GTSNPN, CDR2 SVGIG (reference sequence).

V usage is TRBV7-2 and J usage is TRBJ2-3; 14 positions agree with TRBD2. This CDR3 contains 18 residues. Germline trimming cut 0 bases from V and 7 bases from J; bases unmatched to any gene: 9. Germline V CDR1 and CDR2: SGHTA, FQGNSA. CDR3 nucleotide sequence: TGTGCCAGCAGCTTAGCGGGACTAGCGGGGGTCGCGATGCATACGCAGTATTTT. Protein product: CASSLAGLAGVAMHTQYF. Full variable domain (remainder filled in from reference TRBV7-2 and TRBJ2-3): GAGVSQSPSNKVTEKGKDVELRCDPISGHTALYWYRQSLGQGLEFLIYFQGNSAPDKSGLPSDRFSAERTGGSVSTLTIQRTQQEDSAVYLCASSLAGLAGVAMHTQYFGPGTRLTVL.

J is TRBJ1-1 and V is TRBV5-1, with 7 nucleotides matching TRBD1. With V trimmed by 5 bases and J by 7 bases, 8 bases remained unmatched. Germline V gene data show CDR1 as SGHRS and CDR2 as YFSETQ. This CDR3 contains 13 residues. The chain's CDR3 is CASRLGTALEAFF. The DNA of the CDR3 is TGCGCCAGCAGACTCGGGACAGCCCTTGAAGCTTTCTTT.

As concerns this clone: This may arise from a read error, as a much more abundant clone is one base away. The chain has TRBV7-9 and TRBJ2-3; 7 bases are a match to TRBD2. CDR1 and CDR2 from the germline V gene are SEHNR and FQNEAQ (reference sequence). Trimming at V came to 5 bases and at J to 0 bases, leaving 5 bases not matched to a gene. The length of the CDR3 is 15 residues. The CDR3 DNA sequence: TGTGCCAGCAGCCCTATTAGCGGGAGCACAGATACGCAGTATTTT. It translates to CASSPISGSTDTQYF.

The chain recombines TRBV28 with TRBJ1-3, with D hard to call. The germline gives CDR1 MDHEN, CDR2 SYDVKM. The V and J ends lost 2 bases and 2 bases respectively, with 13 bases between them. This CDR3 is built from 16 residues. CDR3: CASSLVSVVTGNTIYF. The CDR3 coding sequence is TGTGCCAGCAGTTTAGTTTCGGTCGTGACTGGAAACACCATATATTTT. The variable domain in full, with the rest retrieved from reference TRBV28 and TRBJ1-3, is DVKVTQSSRYLVKRTGEKVFLECVQDMDHENMFWYRQDPGLGLRLIYFSYDVKMKEKGDIPEGYSVSREKKERFSLILESASTNQTSMYLCASSLVSVVTGNTIYFGEGSWLTVV.

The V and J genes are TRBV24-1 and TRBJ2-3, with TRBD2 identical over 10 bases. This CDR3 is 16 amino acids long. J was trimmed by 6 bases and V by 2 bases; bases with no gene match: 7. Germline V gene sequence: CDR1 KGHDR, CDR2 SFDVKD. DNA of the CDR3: TGTGCCACCAGTGATTCCGGACTAGCGGCACGGGATACGCAGTATTTT. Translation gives CATSDSGLAARDTQYF.

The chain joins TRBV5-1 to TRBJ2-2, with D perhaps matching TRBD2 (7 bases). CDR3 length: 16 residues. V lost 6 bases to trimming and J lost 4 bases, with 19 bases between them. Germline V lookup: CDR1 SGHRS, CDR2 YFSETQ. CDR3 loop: CASTSGGGRGTGELFF. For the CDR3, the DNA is TGCGCCAGCACTTCCGGGGGCGGGAGAGGCACCGGGGAGCTGTTTTTT. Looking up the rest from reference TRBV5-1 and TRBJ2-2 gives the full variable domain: KAGVTQTPRYLIKTRGQQVTLSCSPISGHRSVSWYQQTPGQGLQFLFEYFSETQRNKGNFPGRFSGRQFSNSRSEMNVSTLELGDSALYLCASTSGGGRGTGELFFGEGSRLTVL.

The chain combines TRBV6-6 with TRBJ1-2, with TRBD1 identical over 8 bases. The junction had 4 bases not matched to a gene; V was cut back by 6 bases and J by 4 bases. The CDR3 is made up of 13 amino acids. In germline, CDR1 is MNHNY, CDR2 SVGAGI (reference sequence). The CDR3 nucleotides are TGTGCCAGCAGACTGGACAGGGTCTATGGCTACACCTTC. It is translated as CASRLDRVYGYTF.

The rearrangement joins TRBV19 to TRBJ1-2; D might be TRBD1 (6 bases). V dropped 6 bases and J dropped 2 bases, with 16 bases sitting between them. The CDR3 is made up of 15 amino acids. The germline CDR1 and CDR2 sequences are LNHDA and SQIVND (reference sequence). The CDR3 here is CASRLATGGNYGYTF. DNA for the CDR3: TGTGCCAGTAGACTGGCGACAGGTGGAAACTATGGCTACACCTTC.